Below are 20 T cell receptor beta chains sequenced from a single sample in a study of tumor-infiltrating lymphocytes in oesophageal squamous cell carcinoma (dated by TCRdb to the mid-2010s). Library preparation was by PCR. This sample was sequenced with an Illumina HiSeq 2000. TCRdb cleaned the public reads at Q25 with fastp, built clones with MiXCR and kept in-frame beta chains. Every distinct CDR3 protein forms one entry, paired with its most common genes and DNA. A total of just over 15,000 distinct CDR3 sequences appear in this sample, around 51% of them only once. The top ten constitute roughly 37% of the sample. Sequencing used esophageal tumor tissue. The origin of the receptors is a female donor with esophageal squamous cell carcinoma.

V is TRBV7-3 and J is TRBJ2-7; the D gene is possibly TRBD2 (5 bases). The J call may not be correct, given that the DNA end is closer to TRBJ2-1. Germline V gene sequence: CDR1 SGHTA, CDR2 FQGTGA. The CDR3 covers 15 residues. In DNA form, the CDR3 reads TGTGCCAGCAGCCAGCGAGGGAGCTCCTACAATGAGCAGTTCTTC. Translation gives CASSQRGSSYNEQFF.

This clonotype has ten or more counts. The rearrangement uses TRBV5-1 and TRBJ2-1; the match to TRBD2 covers 7 bases. This CDR3 region has 13 residues. In germline, CDR1 is SGHRS, CDR2 YFSETQ. V shed 7 bases and J 3 bases; nucleotides not matched to a gene: 4. CDR3 DNA sequence: TGCGCCAGCGGGAGGGAGAACTACAATGAGCAGTTCTTC. As protein: CASGRENYNEQFF.

The chain carries TRBV7-2 and TRBJ2-6; 11 nucleotides match TRBD2. TRBJ2-7 matches the DNA end more closely, so the J call is doubtful. Germline V gene lookup returns CDR1 SGHTA and CDR2 FQGNSA. The CDR3 runs 14 residues. This CDR3 reads CASSLYSGGGEQYF. The CDR3 nucleotides are TGTGCCAGCAGCTTATATAGCGGGGGGGGCGAGCAGTACTTC.

At least ten counts were recorded for this clonotype. The chain uses TRBV5-1 and TRBJ2-5; TRBD1 agrees at 9 bases. There are 14 residues in the CDR3. The germline V gene encodes CDR1 SGHRS and CDR2 YFSETQ. After removal of 0 bases from V and 11 bases from J, the junction contained 8 bases not matched to a gene. The CDR3 spells CASSLGQGVREQYF. The DNA for the CDR3 is TGCGCCAGCAGCTTGGGACAGGGGGTCCGGGAGCAGTACTTC.

This clonotype is medium-sized (0.01 to 0.1%). V usage is TRBV7-9 and J usage is TRBJ2-7, with TRBD2 matching over 8 bases. CDR3 size: 14 residues. Losses at the gene ends were 3 bases for V and 3 bases for J; bases not matched to a gene: 4. From germline, CDR1 is SEHNR and CDR2 FQNEAQ (reference sequence). The CDR3 region is CASSLGLGSYEQYF. The CDR3 bases are TGTGCCAGCAGCTTGGGACTAGGGAGCTACGAGCAGTACTTC.

The chain carries TRBV6-1 and TRBJ1-5; 7 nucleotides match TRBD1. V lost 6 bases and J lost 0; bases outside the gene matches: 5. This CDR3 spans 15 amino acids. The germline V gene encodes CDR1 MNHNS and CDR2 SASEGT. The CDR3 region is CASSTTGVSNQPQHF. In DNA, the CDR3 is TGTGCCAGCAGCACCACAGGGGTTAGCAATCAGCCCCAGCATTTT.

This clonotype was seen only a few times. The chain carries TRBV27 and TRBJ1-2, with TRBD1 as a possible D gene (6 bases). CDR1 MNHEY and CDR2 SMNVEV come from the germline V gene (reference sequence). Trimming stripped 5 bases from V and 8 bases from J, with 21 bases between. The CDR3 contains 15 residues. This CDR3 reads CASSRGGGGHGGYTF. CDR3 bases: TGTGCCAGCAGTCGGGGGGGGGGGGGCCACGGGGGCTACACCTTC.

The chain couples TRBV5-1 to TRBJ1-1; weak D call: TRBD1 (5 bases). V was cut by 0 bases and J by 3 bases, with 15 bases left in between. This CDR3 is 16 amino acids long. The germline V gene has CDR1 SGHRS and CDR2 YFSETQ. The CDR3 DNA reads TGCGCCAGCAGCTTGGAATCAGGGCGGACTCACACTGAAGCTTTCTTT. Amino acid sequence: CASSLESGRTHTEAFF.

The chain is built from TRBV5-5 and TRBJ2-5; tentative D call: TRBD2 (5 bases). The DNA end lines up better with TRBJ2-1; the J call may be wrong. This CDR3 region has 16 residues. CDR1 SGHKS and CDR2 YYEKEE come from the germline V gene (reference sequence). CDR3 DNA sequence: TGTGCCAGCAGCTTGGTTTCTACGGCGGGTTACAATGAGCAGTTCTTC. Residues: CASSLVSTAGYNEQFF.

With respect to this clonotype: This clone may be a read error of a much larger clone one base away. J is TRBJ2-1 and V is TRBV7-9; D not resolved. The last part of the DNA fits TRBJ2-7 better; the J call may be wrong. This CDR3 is 14 amino acids long. CDR1 and CDR2 from the germline V gene are SEHNR and FQNEAQ (reference sequence). The CDR3 DNA reads as TGTGCCAGCAGCTTGAGCGACTCAAACAATGAGCAGTACTTC. It codes for CASSLSDSNNEQYF.

The chain links TRBV6-4 to TRBJ2-6; D is uncertain. CDR3 length: 16 residues. V gave up 5 bases and J gave up 3 bases, with 14 bases separating them. Germline-derived CDR1 and CDR2 are MRHNA and SNTAGT. The CDR3 bases are TGTGCCAGCAGTCCCCGGTGGGGTAGTGGGGCCAACGTCCTGACTTTC. Protein product: CASSPRWGSGANVLTF.

This clonotype occurred once. CDR3: CAIGRPPSTDTQYF. As DNA, the CDR3 is TGTGCCATCGGGCGGCCGCCGAGCACAGATACGCAGTATTTT. This chain links TRBV10-3 with TRBJ2-3; no definite D call. Trimming shortened V by 8 bases and J by 0 bases, and 12 bases separated the two germline ends. CDR1 and CDR2 (germline): ENHRY, SYGVKD. CDR3 length: 14 residues.

This clonotype showed up just a few times. The chain uses TRBV5-1 and TRBJ2-2; D remains ambiguous. The CDR3 consists of 14 residues. With 4 bases removed from V and 5 bases from J, the gap between germline ends came to 12 bases. Per germline, CDR1 SGHRS and CDR2 YFSETQ. DNA of the CDR3: TGCGCCAGCAGCGTGGGGATATCTACCGGGGAGCTGTTTTTT. It encodes CASSVGISTGELFF.

This rearrangement joins TRBV7-2 to TRBJ2-7; TRBD2 matches at 9 bases. V was pared by 5 bases and J by 1 base, with 15 bases of the junction left unmatched. From germline, CDR1 is SGHTA and CDR2 FQGNSA. This CDR3 region has 18 residues. The CDR3 DNA reads as TGTGCCAGCAGCCCGGGTCGGTGGACTAGCGCTAAATCCTACGAGCAGTACTTC. Translation gives CASSPGRWTSAKSYEQYF.

There are a few counts of this clonotype. The gene calls are TRBV12-3 or TRBV12-4 and TRBJ2-7; tentatively, D is TRBD2 (6 bases). Deletions cut 5 bases from V and 7 bases from J, with 12 bases between. The length of the CDR3 is 12 residues. The CDR3, as DNA: TGTGCCAGCAGTCCCCTGGGGGGAGAGCAGTACTTC. Protein sequence: CASSPLGGEQYF.

In its sample, this clonotype was seen once. The chain joins TRBV11-1 to TRBJ2-1; maybe TRBD2 (6 bases). In germline, CDR1 is SGHAT, CDR2 FQDESV (reference sequence). The CDR3 has 15 residues. Trimming removed 4 bases at V and 2 bases at J, with 12 bases between. CDR3 coding DNA: TGTGCCAGCAGCTCGAGACTAGTCCCCTACAATGAGCAGTTCTTC. Its translation is CASSSRLVPYNEQFF.

Details on this clonotype: No conserved phenylalanine or tryptophan ends this CDR3, so it is likely a read error. No DNA is shown, since the ends of the CDR3 on it are uncertain; the CDR3 is the one TCRdb lists. The chain links TRBV28 to TRBJ1-1; TRBD1 was called by the table and not checked on the DNA. Germline V gene sequence: CDR1 MDHEN, CDR2 SYDVKM. The CDR3 is 19 residues long, counting both termini. The CDR3 sequence: CASSLVAGVSAGMATPSVR.

By sample share, this clonotype is medium-sized. J is TRBJ1-2 and V is TRBV6-1; D gene uncertain. V lost 0 bases and J 4 bases, leaving 3 bases between the germline ends. CDR3 length equals 12 residues. Germline assignment: CDR1 MNHNS and CDR2 SASEGT. The DNA of the CDR3 is TGTGCCAGCAGTGAAGCAGGCTATGGCTACACCTTC. This sequence encodes CASSEAGYGYTF.

This clonotype came up once. The V and J genes are TRBV7-8 and TRBJ1-1; 7 bases are shared with TRBD1. Germline CDR1 and CDR2: SGHVS and FQNEAQ. V shed 1 base and J 4 bases; nucleotides not matched to a gene: 6. This CDR3 region has 15 residues. The CDR3 spells CASSLEWGQSTEAFF. In DNA form, the CDR3 reads TGTGCCAGCAGCTTAGAGTGGGGACAGTCCACTGAAGCTTTCTTT.

CDR3: CATSDFLRTGVNEQFF. CDR3 in DNA: TGTGCCACCAGTGATTTCCTACGGACAGGGGTAAATGAGCAGTTCTTC. The chain combines TRBV24-1 with TRBJ2-4, with 9 bases fitting TRBD1. Gene TRBJ2-1 matches the end of the DNA better, so the J call may be wrong. Looked up from germline, CDR1 is KGHDR and CDR2 is SFDVKD. The CDR3 has 16 amino acids.